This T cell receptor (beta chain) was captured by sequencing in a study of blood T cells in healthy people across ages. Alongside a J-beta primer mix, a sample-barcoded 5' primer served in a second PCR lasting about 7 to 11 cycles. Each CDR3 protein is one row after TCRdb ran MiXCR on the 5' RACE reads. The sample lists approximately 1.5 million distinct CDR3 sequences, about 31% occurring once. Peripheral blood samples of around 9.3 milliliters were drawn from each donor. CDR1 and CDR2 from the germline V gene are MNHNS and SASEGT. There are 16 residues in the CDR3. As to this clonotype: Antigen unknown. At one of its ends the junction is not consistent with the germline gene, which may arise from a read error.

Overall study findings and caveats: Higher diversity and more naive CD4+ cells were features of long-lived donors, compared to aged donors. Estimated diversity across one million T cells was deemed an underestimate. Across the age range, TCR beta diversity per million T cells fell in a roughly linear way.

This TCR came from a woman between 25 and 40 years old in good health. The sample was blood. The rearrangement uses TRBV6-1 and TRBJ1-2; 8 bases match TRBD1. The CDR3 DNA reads TGTGCCAGCAGCGAAGCTGGGACAGGCGCTAACTATGGCTACACCTTC. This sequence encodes CASSEAGTGANYGYTF.